This TCR beta chain was sequenced in a study of cytomegalovirus exposure and HLA in healthy donors. Study-wide findings and caveats: The authors listed some 150 TCR beta chains as cytomegalovirus-associated. Rates of TCR association differed by HLA locus in a later analysis, with DRB1 highest and HLA-C lowest.

Primers included in the PCR were 60 Vbeta and 13 Jbeta primers. Clones were read by immunoSEQ multiplex PCR, and TCRdb kept only the in-frame ones, dropping some. The sample has some 160,000 clones, approximately 76% seen once. CDR3 length: 15 amino acids. After removal of 3 bases from V and 10 bases from J, the junction contained 12 bases not matched to a gene. Germline lookup yields CDR1 SEHNR and CDR2 FQNEAQ (reference sequence). Of note for this clone: As yet, its antigen is unknown. Distinct nucleotide sequences in the sample also encode this CDR3.

This receptor was taken from a woman between 18 and 29 years old in good health and CMV-seropositive. The chain is built from TRBV7-9 and TRBJ2-1, with 7 bases lining up with TRBD2. Material for sequencing was PBMCs. The CDR3 DNA reads TGTGCCAGCAGCTTTGTGCGGGGGTATACTAAAGAGCAGTTCTTC. Amino acids: CASSFVRGYTKEQFF.